Below are 17 T cell receptor beta chains sequenced from a single sample in a study of T-cell reconstitution after alpha-beta-depleted transplantation in children. Unique molecular identifiers were incorporated when the TCRbeta library was constructed. In TCRdb, the PCR reads were re-called with MiXCR into one record per CDR3 protein. Among 600,000 to 700,000 distinct CDR3 sequences listed, 16% were seen once. Material: PBMCs from the stem cell graft donor, obtained from the stem cell graft. These receptors originate from a human donor who donated a stem cell graft to a child with acute myeloid leukemia.

This clonotype has a handful of counts. The V gene is TRBV28, the J gene TRBJ2-7; TRBD1 aligns across 8 bases. V gave up 3 bases and J gave up 7 bases; unmatched junction bases: 5. This CDR3 region has 13 residues. Per germline, CDR1 MDHEN and CDR2 SYDVKM. The CDR3 DNA is TGTGCCAGCAGTTTCAGGGGGCTGGGGGAGCAGTACGTC. Its translation is CASSFRGLGEQYV.

This clonotype has only a few counts. V is TRBV5-8 and J is TRBJ2-2, with D uncertain. The V end lost 2 bases, the J end lost 1 base, and 9 bases lay between the germline ends. The CDR3 is 15 residues long. Germline-derived CDR1 and CDR2 are SGHTS and YDEGEE. In DNA form, the CDR3 reads TGTGCCAGCAGCTTTTCCCAGCTGAACACCGGGGAGCTGTTTTTT. Translation gives CASSFSQLNTGELFF.

This clonotype was seen repeatedly, ten times or more. This chain uses TRBV9 with TRBJ2-7, with D possibly being TRBD1 or TRBD2 (5 bases each). This CDR3 has 15 residues. V was clipped by 0 bases and J by 5 bases, with 15 bases between them. Per germline, CDR1 SGDLS and CDR2 YYNGEE. The CDR3 protein is CASSVAWGSANEQYF. The CDR3 DNA sequence: TGTGCCAGCAGCGTAGCATGGGGGTCCGCAAACGAGCAGTACTTC.

This clonotype was seen more than once but under ten times. The rearrangement uses TRBV20-1 and TRBJ1-2; D is uncertain. CDR1 and CDR2 from the germline V gene are DFQATT and SNEGSKA (reference sequence). The CDR3 covers 13 residues. Trimming stripped 4 bases from V and 7 bases from J, with 16 bases between. The CDR3 spells CSAKNPRAPGYTF. In DNA form, the CDR3 reads TGCAGTGCTAAGAACCCCCGAGCTCCTGGCTACACCTTC.

The chain combines TRBV7-2 with TRBJ1-1; a weak D match, TRBD1 (5 bases). The V gene's germline CDR1 is SGHTA and CDR2 FQGNSA. There are 12 residues in the CDR3. Trimming took off 6 bases at V and 11 bases at J, with 16 bases between the two ends. The CDR3 spells CASSQSQGGAFF. CDR3 bases: TGTGCCAGCAGTCAAAGTCAGGGCGGGGCTTTCTTT.

This clonotype appeared a few times. The DNA is left out, because the CDR3 cannot be placed on it with certainty; the CDR3 is given as TCRdb lists it. The rearrangement uses TRBV12-2 and TRBJ2-2; the table's D call, TRBD1, was not checked against the DNA. TRBV12-2 is designated a pseudogene. The CDR3 is 18 amino acids long, termini counted. CDR3 loop: CASRSRGWDRKTPGSCFF.

This clonotype was seen once. CDR3 sequence: CAVRGSSYNEQFF. The CDR3 DNA reads as TGTGCCGTCCGGGGGTCCTCATACAATGAGCAGTTCTTC. V usage is TRBV24-1 and J usage is TRBJ2-1, with a possible D match to TRBD2 (6 bases). Germline-derived CDR1 and CDR2 are KGHDR and SFDVKD. This CDR3 is built from 13 residues. Trimming removed 12 bases from V and 4 bases from J, with 15 bases in between.

This clonotype was counted ten times or more. This sequence joins TRBV5-7 and TRBJ1-6, with TRBD1 identical over 9 bases. TRBV5-7 is an open reading frame whose function is uncertain. With 7 bases clipped from V and 5 bases from J, the junction kept 7 bases outside the gene matches. The CDR3 extends over 15 amino acids. The CDR3, as DNA: TGTGCCAGCCGTGCGGGACAGGGAGATAATTCACCCCTCCACTTT. It encodes CASRAGQGDNSPLHF.

The chain has TRBV20-1 and TRBJ2-2, with D tentatively TRBD1 (6 bases). Germline CDR1 and CDR2: DFQATT and SNEGSKA (reference sequence). CDR3 length: 16 residues. Trimming pared 6 bases from V and 1 base from J, leaving 18 bases between. CDR3 in amino acids: CSAETGTKMNTGELFF. The CDR3 bases are TGCAGTGCGGAAACCGGGACAAAGATGAACACCGGGGAGCTGTTTTTT.

The chain uses TRBV7-6 and TRBJ1-1; D perhaps matches TRBD1 (6 bases). There are 15 residues in the CDR3. V was clipped by 4 bases and J by 1 base, with 13 bases between them. Per the germline V gene, CDR1 is SGHVS and CDR2 is FNYEAQ. Here the CDR3 reads CASSSSGGRNTEAFF. CDR3 nucleotides: TGTGCCAGCAGCTCCTCCGGGGGCAGGAACACTGAAGCTTTCTTT.

In its sample, this clonotype was seen a few times. The chain has TRBV7-9 and TRBJ1-2, with 7 nucleotides matching TRBD1. Germline trimming cut 1 base from V and 7 bases from J; bases unmatched to any gene: 12. The CDR3 is 16 residues long. The V gene's germline CDR1 is SEHNR and CDR2 FQNEAQ (reference sequence). This CDR3 reads CASSLGSNRGYGGYTF. For the CDR3, the DNA is TGTGCCAGCAGCTTAGGTTCGAACAGGGGATACGGTGGCTACACCTTC.

This clonotype occurred many times. The CDR3 DNA sequence: TGTGCCAGCAGCTCCCAGGGGGGCACATATAGCAATCAGCCCCAGCATTTT. This encodes CASSSQGGTYSNQPQHF. V usage is TRBV5-6 and J usage is TRBJ1-5, with 7 bases lining up with TRBD1. Germline V gene sequence: CDR1 SGHDT, CDR2 YYEEEE. J gave up 0 bases and V 3 bases, and 9 bases lay outside the gene matches. This CDR3 has 17 amino acids. The variable domain in full, with the rest retrieved from reference TRBV5-6 and TRBJ1-5, is DAGVTQSPTHLIKTRGQQVTLRCSPKSGHDTVSWYQQALGQGPQFIFQYYEEEERQRGNFPDRFSGHQFPNYSSELNVNALLLGDSALYLCASSSQGGTYSNQPQHFGDGTRLSIL.

This clonotype was seen more than once but under ten times. The chain employs TRBV20-1 and TRBJ1-2, with 8 bases aligning to TRBD1. The CDR3 totals 13 residues. V lost 6 bases, J lost 2 bases, and 5 bases stayed unmatched. The germline CDR1 and CDR2 sequences are DFQATT and SNEGSKA (reference sequence). In nucleotides, the CDR3 is TGCAGTGCCAAGGACAGGGAGAACTATGGCTACACCTTC. Translating gives CSAKDRENYGYTF.

V usage is TRBV6-2 or TRBV6-3 and J usage is TRBJ1-1, with D possibly matching TRBD1 (6 bases). There are 17 residues in the CDR3. Germline V gene sequence: CDR1 MNHEY, CDR2 SVGEGT. Trimming removed 6 bases from V and 0 bases from J, with 20 bases in between. As DNA, the CDR3 is TGTGCCAGCAGCCAGAGAGGGGGGCGCATTATGAACACTGAAGCTTTCTTT. Residues: CASSQRGGRIMNTEAFF.

This clonotype was seen many times. The chain employs TRBV12-3 or TRBV12-4 and TRBJ1-5, with D unclear. The germline V and J ends were trimmed by 1 base and 7 bases, with 8 bases remaining between them. The CDR3 sequence is 13 residues long. The CDR3 region has the DNA TGTGCCAGCAGTTTAGGTGCGGGGCAGCCCCAGCATTTT. It encodes CASSLGAGQPQHF.

The chain employs TRBV7-2 and TRBJ2-1; TRBD2 matches 11 bases. The CDR3 sequence is 17 residues long. The V gene end was trimmed by 0 bases and the J gene end by 6 bases; junction bases not matched to a gene: 7. Germline-derived CDR1 and CDR2 are SGHTA and FQGNSA. The CDR3 region has the DNA TGTGCCAGCAGCTTAGCGGTAGCGGGGGGGCTCGTCAATGAGCAGTTCTTC. Its protein is CASSLAVAGGLVNEQFF.

This chain joins TRBV29-1 and TRBJ2-7; TRBD2 aligns across 7 bases. In germline, CDR1 is SQVTM, CDR2 ANQGSEA. This CDR3 is built from 14 residues. V shed 3 bases and J 2 bases; nucleotides not matched to a gene: 7. DNA for the CDR3: TGCAGCGTTGAGCTACCCCGGGGGGCCTACGAGCAGTACTTC. Translated: CSVELPRGAYEQYF.